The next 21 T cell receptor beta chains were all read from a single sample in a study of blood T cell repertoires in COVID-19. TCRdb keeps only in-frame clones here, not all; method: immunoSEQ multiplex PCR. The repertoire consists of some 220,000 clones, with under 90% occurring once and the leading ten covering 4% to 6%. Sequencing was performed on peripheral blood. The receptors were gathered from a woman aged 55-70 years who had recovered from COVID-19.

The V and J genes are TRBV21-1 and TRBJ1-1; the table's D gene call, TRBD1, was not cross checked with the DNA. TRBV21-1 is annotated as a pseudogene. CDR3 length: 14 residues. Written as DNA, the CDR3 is TGTGCCAGCACCATCAGTAGGGGGAACACTGAAGCTTTCTTT. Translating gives CASTISRGNTEAFF.

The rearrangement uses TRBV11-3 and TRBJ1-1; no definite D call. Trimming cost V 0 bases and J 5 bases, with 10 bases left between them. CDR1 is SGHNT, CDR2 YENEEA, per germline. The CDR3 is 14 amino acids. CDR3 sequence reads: CASSLDGGRTEAFF. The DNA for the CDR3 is TGTGCCAGCAGCTTAGATGGAGGGAGGACTGAAGCTTTCTTT.

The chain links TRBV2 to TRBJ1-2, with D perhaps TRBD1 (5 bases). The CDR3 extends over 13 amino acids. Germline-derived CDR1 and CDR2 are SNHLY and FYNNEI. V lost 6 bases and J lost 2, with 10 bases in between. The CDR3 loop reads CASRRQPNYGYTF. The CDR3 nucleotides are TGTGCCAGCAGAAGACAGCCGAACTATGGCTACACCTTC.

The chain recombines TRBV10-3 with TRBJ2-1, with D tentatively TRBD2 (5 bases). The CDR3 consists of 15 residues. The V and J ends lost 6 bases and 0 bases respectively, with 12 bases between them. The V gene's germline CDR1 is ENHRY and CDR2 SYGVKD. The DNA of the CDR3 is TGTGCCATCAGCGCTAGCCCGAGCTCCTACAATGAGCAGTTCTTC. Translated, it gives CAISASPSSYNEQFF.

CDR3 sequence: CASSPLQEDGYTF. The CDR3 DNA follows: TGTGCCAGCAGCCCACTCCAGGAGGATGGCTACACCTTC. This chain connects TRBV12-3 or TRBV12-4 to TRBJ1-2; D not certain. The CDR3 is made up of 13 amino acids. Between the trimmed V and J ends, which lost 6 bases and 6 bases, there was a span of 14 bases.

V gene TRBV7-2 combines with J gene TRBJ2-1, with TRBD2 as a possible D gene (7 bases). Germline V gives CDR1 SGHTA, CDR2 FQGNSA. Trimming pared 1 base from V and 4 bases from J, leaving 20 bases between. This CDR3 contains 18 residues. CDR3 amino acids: CASSLVWFGGATYNEQFF. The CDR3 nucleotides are TGTGCCAGCAGCTTAGTTTGGTTTGGGGGGGCCACTTACAATGAGCAGTTCTTC.

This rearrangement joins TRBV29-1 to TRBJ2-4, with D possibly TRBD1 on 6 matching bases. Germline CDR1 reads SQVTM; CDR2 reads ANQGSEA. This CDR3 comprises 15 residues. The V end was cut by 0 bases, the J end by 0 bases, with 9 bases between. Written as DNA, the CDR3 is TGCAGCGTTGAAGAGGGGGCTCTAGCCAAAAACATTCAGTACTTC. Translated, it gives CSVEEGALAKNIQYF.

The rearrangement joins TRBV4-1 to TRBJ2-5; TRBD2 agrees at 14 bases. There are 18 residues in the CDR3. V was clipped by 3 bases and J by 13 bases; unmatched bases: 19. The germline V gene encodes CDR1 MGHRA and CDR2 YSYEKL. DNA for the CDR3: TGCGCCAGCAGCCACACAACCGGGACTAGCGGGGGAGGCTATTTGGTGTACTTC. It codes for CASSHTTGTSGGGYLVYF.

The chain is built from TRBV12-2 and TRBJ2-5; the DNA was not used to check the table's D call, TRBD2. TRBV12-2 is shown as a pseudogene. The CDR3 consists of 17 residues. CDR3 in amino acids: CASRSLTGLAGQETQYF. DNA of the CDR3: TGTGCAAGTCGCTCACTAACGGGACTAGCGGGGCAAGAGACCCAGTACTTC.

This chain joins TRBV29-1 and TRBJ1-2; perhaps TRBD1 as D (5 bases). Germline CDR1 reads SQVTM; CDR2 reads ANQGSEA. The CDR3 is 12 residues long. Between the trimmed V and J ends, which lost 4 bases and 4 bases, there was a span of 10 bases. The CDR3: CSVVAGIYGYTF. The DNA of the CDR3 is TGCAGCGTTGTGGCAGGGATCTATGGCTACACCTTC.

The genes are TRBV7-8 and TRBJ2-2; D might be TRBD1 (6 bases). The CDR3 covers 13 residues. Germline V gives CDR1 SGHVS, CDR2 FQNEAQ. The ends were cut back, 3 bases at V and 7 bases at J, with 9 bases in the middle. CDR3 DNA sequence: TGTGCCAGCAGCTTTCAGGGGTTCGGGGAGCTGTTTTTT. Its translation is CASSFQGFGELFF.

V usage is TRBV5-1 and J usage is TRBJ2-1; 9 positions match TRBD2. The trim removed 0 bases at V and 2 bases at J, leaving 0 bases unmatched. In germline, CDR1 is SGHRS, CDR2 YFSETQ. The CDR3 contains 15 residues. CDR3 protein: CASSLASGAYNEQFF. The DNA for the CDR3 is TGCGCCAGCAGCTTGGCTAGCGGGGCCTACAATGAGCAGTTCTTC.

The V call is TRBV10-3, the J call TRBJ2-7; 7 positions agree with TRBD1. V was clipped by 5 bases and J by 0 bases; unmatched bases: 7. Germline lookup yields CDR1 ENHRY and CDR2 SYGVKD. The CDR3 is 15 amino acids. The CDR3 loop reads CAISPHRDSSYEQYF. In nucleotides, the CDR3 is TGTGCCATCAGTCCACACCGGGACAGCTCCTACGAGCAGTACTTC.

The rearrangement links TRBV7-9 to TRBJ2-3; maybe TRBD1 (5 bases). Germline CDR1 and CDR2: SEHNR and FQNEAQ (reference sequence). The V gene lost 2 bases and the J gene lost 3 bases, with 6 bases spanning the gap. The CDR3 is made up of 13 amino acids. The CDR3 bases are TGTGCCAGCAGCTTACAGGGAACAGATACGCAGTATTTT. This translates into CASSLQGTDTQYF.

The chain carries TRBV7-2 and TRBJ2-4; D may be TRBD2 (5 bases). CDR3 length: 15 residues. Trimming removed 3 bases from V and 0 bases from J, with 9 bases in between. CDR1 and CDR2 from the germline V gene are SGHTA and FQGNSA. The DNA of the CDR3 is TGTGCCAGCAGCTTCGAGGGCTCAGCCAAAAACATTCAGTACTTC. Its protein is CASSFEGSAKNIQYF.

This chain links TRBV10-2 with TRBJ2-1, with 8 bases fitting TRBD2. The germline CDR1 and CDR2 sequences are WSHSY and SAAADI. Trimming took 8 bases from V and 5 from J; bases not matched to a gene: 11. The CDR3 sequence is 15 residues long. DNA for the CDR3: TGCGCCAGCCGACCTCCTAGCGGGCGAAACAATGAGCAGTTCTTC. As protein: CASRPPSGRNNEQFF.

This chain's CDR3 is CASTTGGSKNIQYF. CDR3 DNA sequence: TGTGCCTCGACTACAGGGGGCAGCAAAAACATTCAGTACTTC. This rearrangement joins TRBV30 to TRBJ2-4; TRBD1 aligns across 9 bases. CDR1 and CDR2 from the germline V gene are GTSNPN and SVGIG (reference sequence). This CDR3 has 14 residues. V lost 7 bases and J lost 3; bases outside the gene matches: 7.

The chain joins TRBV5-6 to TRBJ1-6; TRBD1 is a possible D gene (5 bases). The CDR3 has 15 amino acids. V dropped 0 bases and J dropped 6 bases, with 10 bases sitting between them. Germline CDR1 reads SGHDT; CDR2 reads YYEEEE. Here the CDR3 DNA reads TGTGCCAGCAGCTTGGCGGGGGATAGTAATTCACCCCTCCACTTT. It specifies CASSLAGDSNSPLHF.

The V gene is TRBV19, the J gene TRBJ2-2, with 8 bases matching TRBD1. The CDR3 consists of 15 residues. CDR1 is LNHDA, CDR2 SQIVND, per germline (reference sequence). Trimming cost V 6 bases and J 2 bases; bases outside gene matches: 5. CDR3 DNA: TGTGCCAGTAGATACGGACAGGGTAACACCGGGGAGCTGTTTTTT. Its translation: CASRYGQGNTGELFF.

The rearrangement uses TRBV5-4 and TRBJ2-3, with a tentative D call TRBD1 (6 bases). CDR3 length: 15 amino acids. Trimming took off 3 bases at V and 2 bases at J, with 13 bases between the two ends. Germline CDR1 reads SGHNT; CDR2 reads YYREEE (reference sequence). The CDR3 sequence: CASSWVRGFTDTQYF. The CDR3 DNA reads TGTGCCAGCAGCTGGGTCAGGGGATTCACAGATACGCAGTATTTT.

The CDR3 protein is CASSFLAGGARFATGELFF. In DNA form, the CDR3 reads TGCGCCAGCAGCTTCCTAGCGGGGGGAGCCCGGTTCGCGACCGGGGAGCTGTTTTTT. This chain links TRBV5-1 with TRBJ2-2, with 11 bases identical to TRBD2. V trimming: 2 bases; J trimming: 5 bases; junction bases outside the gene matches: 14. The CDR3 consists of 19 residues. Germline V gives CDR1 SGHRS, CDR2 YFSETQ.